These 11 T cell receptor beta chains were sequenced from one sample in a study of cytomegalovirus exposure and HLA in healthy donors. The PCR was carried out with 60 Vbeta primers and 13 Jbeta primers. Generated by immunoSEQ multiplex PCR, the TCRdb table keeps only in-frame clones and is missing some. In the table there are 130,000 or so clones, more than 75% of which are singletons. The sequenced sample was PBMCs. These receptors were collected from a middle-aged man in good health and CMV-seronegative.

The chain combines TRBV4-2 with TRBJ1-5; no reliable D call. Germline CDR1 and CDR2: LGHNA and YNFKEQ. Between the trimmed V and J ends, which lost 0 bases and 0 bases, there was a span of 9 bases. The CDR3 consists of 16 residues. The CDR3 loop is CASSQDGGNSNQPQHF. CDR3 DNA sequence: TGTGCCAGCAGCCAAGATGGAGGGAATAGCAATCAGCCCCAGCATTTT.

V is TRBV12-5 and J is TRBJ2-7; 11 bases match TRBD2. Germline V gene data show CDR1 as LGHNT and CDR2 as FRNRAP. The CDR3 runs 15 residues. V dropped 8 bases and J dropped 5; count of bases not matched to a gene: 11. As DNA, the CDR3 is TGTGCTAGTTGTGCTAGCGGGGGGACGATCCACGAGCAGTACTTC. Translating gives CASCASGGTIHEQYF.

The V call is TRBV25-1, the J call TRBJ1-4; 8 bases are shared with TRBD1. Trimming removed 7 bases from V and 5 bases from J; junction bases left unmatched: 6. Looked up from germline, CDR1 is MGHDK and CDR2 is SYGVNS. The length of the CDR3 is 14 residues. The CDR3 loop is CASTQTGVNEKLFF. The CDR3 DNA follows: TGTGCCAGCACTCAGACAGGGGTCAATGAAAAACTGTTTTTT. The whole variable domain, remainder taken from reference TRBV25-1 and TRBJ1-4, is EADIYQTPRYLVIGTGKKITLECSQTMGHDKMYWYQQDPGMELHLIHYSYGVNSTEKGDLSSESTVSRIRTEHFPLTLESARPSHTSQYLCASTQTGVNEKLFFGSGTQLSVL.

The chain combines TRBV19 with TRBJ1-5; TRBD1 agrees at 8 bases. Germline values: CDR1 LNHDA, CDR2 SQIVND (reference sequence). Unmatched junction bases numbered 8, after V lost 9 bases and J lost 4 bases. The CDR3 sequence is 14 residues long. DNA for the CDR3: TGTGCCAGCAGACAGGGGACCGTAAATCAGCCCCAGCATTTT. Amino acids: CASRQGTVNQPQHF.

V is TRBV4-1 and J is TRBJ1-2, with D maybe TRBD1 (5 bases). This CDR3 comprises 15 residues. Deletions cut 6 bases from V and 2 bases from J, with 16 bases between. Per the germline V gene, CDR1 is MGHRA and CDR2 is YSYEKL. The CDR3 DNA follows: TGCGCCAGCAGGGCCCCCGGGGGTTCCAACTATGGCTACACCTTC. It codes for CASRAPGGSNYGYTF.

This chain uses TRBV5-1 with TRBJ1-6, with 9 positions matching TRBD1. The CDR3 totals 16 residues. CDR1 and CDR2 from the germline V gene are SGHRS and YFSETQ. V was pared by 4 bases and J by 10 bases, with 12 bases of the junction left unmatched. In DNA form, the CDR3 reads TGCGCCAGCAGCCTTACAACAGGGGGCATGGGGTCACCCCTCCACTTT. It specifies CASSLTTGGMGSPLHF.

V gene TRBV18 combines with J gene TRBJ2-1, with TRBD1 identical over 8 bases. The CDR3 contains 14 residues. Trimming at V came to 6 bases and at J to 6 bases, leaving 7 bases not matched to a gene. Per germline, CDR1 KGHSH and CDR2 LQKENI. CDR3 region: CASSLGQGSNEQFF. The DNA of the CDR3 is TGTGCCAGCTCCCTTGGACAGGGAAGCAATGAGCAGTTCTTC. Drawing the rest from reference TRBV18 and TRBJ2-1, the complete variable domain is NAGVMQNPRHLVRRRGQEARLRCSPMKGHSHVYWYRQLPEEGLKFMVYLQKENIIDESGMPKERFSAEFPKEGPSILRIQQVVRGDSAAYFCASSLGQGSNEQFFGPGTRLTVL.

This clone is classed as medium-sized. In DNA, the CDR3 is TGTGCCAGCAGCTTAGCGGGTAGCACAGATACGCAGTATTTT. It codes for CASSLAGSTDTQYF. The gene calls are TRBV6-4 and TRBJ2-3, with TRBD2 matching over 7 bases. The CDR3 runs 14 residues. The J segment lost 0 bases and the V segment lost 6 bases, leaving 3 bases of the junction unmatched. CDR1 is MRHNA, CDR2 SNTAGT, per germline.

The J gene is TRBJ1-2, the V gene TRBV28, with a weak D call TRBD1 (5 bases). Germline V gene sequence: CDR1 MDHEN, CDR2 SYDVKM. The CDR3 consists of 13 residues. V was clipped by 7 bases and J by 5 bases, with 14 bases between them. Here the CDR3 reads CASNPSTAYGYTF. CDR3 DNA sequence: TGTGCCAGCAATCCATCGACAGCTTATGGCTACACCTTC.

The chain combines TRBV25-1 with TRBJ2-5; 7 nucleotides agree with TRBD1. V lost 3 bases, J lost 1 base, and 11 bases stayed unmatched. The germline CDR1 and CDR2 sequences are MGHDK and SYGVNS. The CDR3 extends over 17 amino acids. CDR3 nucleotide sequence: TGTGCCAGCAGTGACCGCCTCAGACAGGGTTCCCAAGAGACCCAGTACTTC. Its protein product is CASSDRLRQGSQETQYF.

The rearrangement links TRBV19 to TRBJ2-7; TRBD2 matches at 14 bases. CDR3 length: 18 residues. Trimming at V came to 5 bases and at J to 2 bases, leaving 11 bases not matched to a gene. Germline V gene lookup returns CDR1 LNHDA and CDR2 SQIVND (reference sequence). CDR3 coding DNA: TGTGCCAGTAGTTACGTTACCGGGACTAGCGGGGGACCCTACGAGCAGTACTTC. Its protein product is CASSYVTGTSGGPYEQYF.